This T cell receptor (beta chain) was obtained from a study of shared clonotypes between healthy human individuals. Data came from immunoSEQ multiplex PCR; TCRdb stores just in-frame clones and leaves some out. The repertoire consists of about 2,500,000 clones, with around 94% occurring once and the leading ten covering about 0.13%. CDR1 and CDR2 from the germline V gene are LGHNT and FRNRAP. This CDR3 is built from 17 residues. The J segment lost 3 bases and the V segment lost 0 bases, leaving 10 bases of the junction unmatched. This clone was detected only a few times. The sequenced sample was naive CD4+ T cells sorted from blood. Subset reported: CD45RA+ positively selected. The chain is built from TRBV12-5 and TRBJ2-7, with 8 nucleotides matching TRBD2. The sequence derives from a man aged 18 to 29 in good health. Written as DNA, the CDR3 is TGTGCTAGTGGTTTGGTATGGACTGCGGGAGGCAACTACGAGCAGTACTTC. Translated: CASGLVWTAGGNYEQYF.